This T cell receptor beta chain was observed in a study of blood T cell repertoires in COVID-19. Turning to the study itself: Researchers got acute and convalescent COVID-19 samples from the United States, Italy and Spain. T cells, B-cell-depleted T cells, or PBMCs provided the cDNA or gDNA that served as material.

Per the germline V gene, CDR1 is MGHRA and CDR2 is YSYEKL. This CDR3 is 16 amino acids long. V gave up 8 bases and J gave up 10 bases; unmatched junction bases: 18. Methods used by the authors: Reference gene primer amplification gave estimated nucleated cell counts. Generated by immunoSEQ multiplex PCR, the TCRdb table keeps only in-frame clones and is missing some. That table supplies the V and J calls and clone size; D and trimming were determined from the DNA. This sample has some 230,000 clones, with approximately 90% found just once. Sequenced: peripheral blood. V and J are TRBV4-1 and TRBJ2-1; 9 bases map to TRBD2. This receptor was obtained from a man aged 25-45 years who had recovered from COVID-19. CDR3 region: CASAPVAGGRIGEQFF. DNA of the CDR3: TGCGCCAGCGCTCCGGTCGCGGGGGGGCGAATAGGAGAGCAGTTCTTC.